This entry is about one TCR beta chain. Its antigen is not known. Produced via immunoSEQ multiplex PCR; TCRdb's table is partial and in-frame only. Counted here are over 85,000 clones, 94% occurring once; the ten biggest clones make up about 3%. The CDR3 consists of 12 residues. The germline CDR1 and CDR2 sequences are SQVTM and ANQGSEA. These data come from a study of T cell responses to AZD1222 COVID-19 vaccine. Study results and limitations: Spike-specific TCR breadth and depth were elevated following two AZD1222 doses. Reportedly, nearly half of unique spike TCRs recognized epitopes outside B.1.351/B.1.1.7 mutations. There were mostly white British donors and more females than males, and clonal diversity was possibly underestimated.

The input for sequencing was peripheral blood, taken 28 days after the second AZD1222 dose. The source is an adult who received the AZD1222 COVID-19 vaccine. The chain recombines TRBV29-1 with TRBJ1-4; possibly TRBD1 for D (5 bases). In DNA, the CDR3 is TGCAGTGTACGGGGCCTAAATGAAAAACTGTTTTTT. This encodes CSVRGLNEKLFF.